Sequencing of this T cell receptor (beta chain) was carried out in a study of control samples from healthy donors and cancer patients. The assay was immunoSEQ multiplex PCR, and TCRdb's table has in-frame clones only and misses some. The sample lists tens of thousands of clones; about 87% were seen once. The CDR3 spans 12 residues. From germline, CDR1 is DFQATT and CDR2 SNEGSKA (reference sequence). Deletions cut 3 bases from V and 7 bases from J, with 12 bases between. This clonotype originated in a woman aged 70-85 years in good health. Sequenced: blood. This sequence joins TRBV20-1 and TRBJ1-2, with D perhaps TRBD1 (6 bases). This CDR3 is CSASGQQLGYTF. The CDR3 DNA sequence: TGCAGTGCTAGTGGACAGCAGCTTGGCTACACCTTC.